The 28 T cell receptor beta chains given below trace back to one sample, sequenced in a study of shared clonotypes between healthy human individuals (dated by TCRdb to the early 2020s). The protocol used for the library was the immunoSEQ multiplex PCR assay. Imported from immuneACCESS, the table was reduced by TCRdb to in-frame sequences with V and J called. These copies leave out some clones; in studies compared against another copy, an unresolved V gene accounts for under half, and the cause of the remainder is not known. The table for this sample lists hundreds of thousands of clones; under 80% of them were counted only once. The top ten clones comprise about 1.7% of the sample. Sequenced input: memory CD4+ T cells sorted from blood. The cell subset or site label here, explained by the study, means: CD45RA-negative fraction. The receptors were gathered from a woman in her twenties or thirties in good health.

The chain carries TRBV7-2 and TRBJ2-5; D may be TRBD1 (5 bases). Germline V gives CDR1 SGHTA, CDR2 FQGNSA. The CDR3 totals 13 residues. Between the trimmed V and J ends, which lost 3 bases and 5 bases, there was a span of 10 bases. CDR3 bases: TGTGCCAGCAGCTTGGGTAGGGGCGAGACCCAGTACTTC. It is translated as CASSLGRGETQYF.

The chain joins TRBV28 to TRBJ1-3, with D uncertain. CDR1 is MDHEN, CDR2 SYDVKM, per germline. The CDR3 runs 13 residues. The ends were cut back, 3 bases at V and 3 bases at J, with 6 bases in the middle. Here the CDR3 reads CASSFRNGNTIYF. The CDR3 DNA is TGTGCCAGCAGTTTCAGAAATGGAAACACCATATATTTT.

This chain links TRBV28 with TRBJ1-5; weak D call: TRBD1 (5 bases). V dropped 6 bases and J dropped 3 bases, with 9 bases sitting between them. Per the germline V gene, CDR1 is MDHEN and CDR2 is SYDVKM. The CDR3 has 13 residues. DNA of the CDR3: TGTGCCAGCAGGAGACAGTTCAATCAGCCCCAGCATTTT. This translates into CASRRQFNQPQHF.

The chain carries TRBV28 and TRBJ2-7; 11 nucleotides agree with TRBD2. V lost 6 bases to trimming and J lost 0 bases; unmatched junction nucleotides: 4. Germline V gene sequence: CDR1 MDHEN, CDR2 SYDVKM. The CDR3 runs to 15 residues. The CDR3, as DNA: TGTGCCAGCAGGGTAGCGGGAGGGCCCTCCTACGAGCAGTACTTC. It yields the protein CASRVAGGPSYEQYF.

The chain has TRBV28 and TRBJ1-1; perhaps TRBD1 as D (5 bases). Germline values: CDR1 MDHEN, CDR2 SYDVKM. V was shortened by 6 bases and J by 4 bases, with 15 bases between the two germline ends. The length of the CDR3 is 14 residues. CDR3: CASRYGSQGTEAFF. Here the CDR3 DNA reads TGTGCCAGCAGATATGGGAGTCAGGGCACTGAAGCTTTCTTT.

This clone has only one observation. The junction differs from germline at one of its ends, possibly a read error. Other DNA sequences in this sample translate to the same CDR3. The J gene is TRBJ2-6, the V gene TRBV25-1; D uncertain. CDR3 length equals 18 residues. Germline CDR1 and CDR2: MGHDK and SYGVNS. CDR3: CASSERSSPDSGANVLTF. In DNA, the CDR3 is TGTGCCAGTAGTGAGAGGAGCAGCCCCGACTCTGGGGCCAACGTCCTGACTTTC.

The genes are TRBV9 and TRBJ2-7; D remains unclear. Between the trimmed V and J ends, which lost 8 bases and 1 base, there was a span of 10 bases. CDR3 length: 12 amino acids. Germline V gene lookup returns CDR1 SGDLS and CDR2 YYNGEE. The CDR3 is CARWTGSYEQYF. CDR3 nucleotide sequence: TGTGCCAGATGGACGGGTTCCTACGAGCAGTACTTC.

In regard to this clone: Within the sample, other DNA sequences also encode this same CDR3. V usage is TRBV14 and J usage is TRBJ1-1; D is unclear. Germline-derived CDR1 and CDR2 are SGHDN and FVKESK. Trimming cost V 3 bases and J 2 bases, with 7 bases left between them. The length of the CDR3 is 13 residues. CDR3 sequence: CASSHGLNTEAFF. CDR3 nucleotides: TGTGCCAGCAGCCATGGGCTAAACACTGAAGCTTTCTTT.

This clone was recorded a few times. This sample includes further DNA sequences coding for the same CDR3. V and J are TRBV5-1 and TRBJ2-1; 7 nucleotides agree with TRBD2. The CDR3 is 15 amino acids. Germline V gene data show CDR1 as SGHRS and CDR2 as YFSETQ. The ends lost 5 bases at V and 0 bases at J; junction bases unmatched: 5. The CDR3 here is CASSGASGSYNEQFF. As DNA, the CDR3 is TGCGCCAGCAGTGGGGCTAGCGGCTCCTACAATGAGCAGTTCTTC.

This clone was counted only a few times. This chain uses TRBV4-1 with TRBJ1-3, with TRBD1 matching 8 bases. The CDR3 loop spans 16 amino acids. V was pared by 4 bases and J by 0 bases, with 5 bases of the junction left unmatched. Germline-derived CDR1 and CDR2 are MGHRA and YSYEKL. The CDR3: CASSLGQGTSGNTIYF. The CDR3 region has the DNA TGCGCCAGCAGCCTTGGACAGGGAACCTCTGGAAACACCATATATTTT.

This clone was seen just once. The CDR3: CASSAGRTAGAFF. CDR3 DNA sequence: TGTGCCAGCAGTGCAGGCCGCACCGCGGGTGCTTTCTTT. The chain is built from TRBV25-1 and TRBJ1-1, with D hard to call. V was pared by 4 bases and J by 11 bases, with 17 bases between. The germline V gene has CDR1 MGHDK and CDR2 SYGVNS. The CDR3 is made up of 13 amino acids.

The chain has TRBV19 and TRBJ2-1; TRBD1 aligns across 9 bases. V shed 8 bases, J shed 0 bases, and the junction held 2 bases outside the gene matches. Germline loops: CDR1 LNHDA, CDR2 SQIVND (reference sequence). This CDR3 is built from 14 residues. The CDR3 DNA follows: TGTGCCAGTTTGGACAGGGGCTCCTACAATGAGCAGTTCTTC. Encoded protein: CASLDRGSYNEQFF.

This clone was seen more than once but under ten times. This sequence joins TRBV11-2 and TRBJ1-1; D perhaps matches TRBD1 (5 bases). Looked up from germline, CDR1 is SGHAT and CDR2 is FQNNGV. This CDR3 spans 14 amino acids. Trimming removed 5 bases from V and 4 bases from J, with 14 bases in between. In DNA form, the CDR3 reads TGTGCCAGCAGCCCCCAGGGAGGTGGCACTGAAGCTTTCTTT. This sequence encodes CASSPQGGGTEAFF.

This clone was recorded a few times. This rearrangement joins TRBV7-9 to TRBJ2-2; TRBD1 matches at 9 bases. Germline lookup yields CDR1 SEHNR and CDR2 FQNEAQ (reference sequence). The CDR3 has 14 residues. Trimming removed 8 bases from V and 8 bases from J; junction bases left unmatched: 9. CDR3 sequence (DNA): TGTGCCAGCGGCCGGACAGGGGTGGTAGGGGAGCTGTTTTTT. It codes for CASGRTGVVGELFF.

This clone was detected only a few times. This chain uses TRBV18 with TRBJ1-3; D perhaps matches TRBD1 (6 bases). Trimming cost V 4 bases and J 7 bases, with 11 bases left between them. CDR1 and CDR2 from the germline V gene are KGHSH and LQKENI. The CDR3 sequence is 13 residues long. As DNA, the CDR3 is TGTGCCAGCTCACTCAGACAGGACAACACCATATATTTT. Its protein is CASSLRQDNTIYF.

The chain has TRBV19 and TRBJ1-5, with D perhaps matching TRBD1 (6 bases). Germline V gene sequence: CDR1 LNHDA, CDR2 SQIVND (reference sequence). Between the trimmed V and J ends, which lost 7 bases and 2 bases, there was a span of 15 bases. This CDR3 spans 15 amino acids. The CDR3 coding sequence is TGTGCCAGTACGGGACATCCTTTGGGCAATCAGCCCCAGCATTTT. This translates into CASTGHPLGNQPQHF.

This clone came up a few times. The chain couples TRBV30 to TRBJ2-7, with 10 bases aligning to TRBD1. V shed 2 bases and J 7 bases; nucleotides not matched to a gene: 5. The CDR3 extends over 13 amino acids. Per the germline V gene, CDR1 is GTSNPN and CDR2 is SVGIG (reference sequence). The CDR3 DNA reads as TGTGCCTGGAGTTCGGACAGGGGGTTTGAGCAGTACTTC. Protein product: CAWSSDRGFEQYF. Filled out from reference TRBV30 and TRBJ2-7, the complete variable domain reads SQTIHQWPATLVQPVGSPLSLECTVEGTSNPNLYWYRQAAGRGLQLLFYSVGIGQISSEVPQNLSASRPQDRQFILSSKKLLLSDSGFYLCAWSSDRGFEQYFGPGTRLTVT.

In this sample, this clone turned up once. V is TRBV7-3 and J is TRBJ2-7; 9 positions agree with TRBD1. The DNA matches TRBJ2-5 better at its end, which makes the J call doubtful. The germline V gene encodes CDR1 SGHTA and CDR2 FQGTGA. The CDR3 spans 16 residues. For the CDR3, the DNA is TGTGCCAGCAGCTTCTCCGGGACAGGGTACCAAGAGACCCAGTACTTC. As protein: CASSFSGTGYQETQYF.

The chain couples TRBV7-2 to TRBJ1-1, with a tentative D call TRBD1 (5 bases). V was shortened by 7 bases and J by 1 base, with 13 bases between the two germline ends. This CDR3 is built from 14 residues. In germline, CDR1 is SGHTA, CDR2 FQGNSA. The CDR3 sequence: CASTVRQTNTEAFF. Here the CDR3 DNA reads TGTGCCAGCACTGTAAGACAGACGAACACTGAAGCTTTCTTT. Supplemented by reference TRBV7-2 and TRBJ1-1, the full variable domain reads GAGVSQSPSNKVTEKGKDVELRCDPISGHTALYWYRQSLGQGLEFLIYFQGNSAPDKSGLPSDRFSAERTGGSVSTLTIQRTQQEDSAVYLCASTVRQTNTEAFFGQGTRLTVV.

The rearrangement links TRBV19 to TRBJ1-1, with D possibly TRBD1 on 6 matching bases. With 7 bases removed from V and 7 bases from J, the gap between germline ends came to 22 bases. Per germline, CDR1 LNHDA and CDR2 SQIVND (reference sequence). This CDR3 is built from 15 residues. The CDR3 bases are TGTGCCAGTAACCCGGGGAACAGGGAGTGGGTTGAAGCTTTCTTT. This encodes CASNPGNREWVEAFF.

This chain uses TRBV6-1 with TRBJ1-1, with 8 positions matching TRBD1. This CDR3 spans 14 amino acids. Trimming removed 3 bases from V and 5 bases from J; junction bases left unmatched: 5. The germline gives CDR1 MNHNS, CDR2 SASEGT. CDR3 amino acids: CASSETGALTEAFF. The CDR3 DNA reads TGTGCCAGCAGTGAGACAGGGGCGCTGACTGAAGCTTTCTTT.

This clone came up a few times. V usage is TRBV18 and J usage is TRBJ2-7; no reliable D call. Deletions cut 4 bases from V and 0 bases from J, with 13 bases between. CDR3 size: 15 residues. Germline V gene data show CDR1 as KGHSH and CDR2 as LQKENI. CDR3 coding DNA: TGTGCCAGCTCACTAGGACCAATTAGCTCCTACGAGCAGTACTTC. This sequence encodes CASSLGPISSYEQYF.

The chain is built from TRBV29-1 and TRBJ1-1; 7 nucleotides match TRBD1. CDR1 is SQVTM and CDR2 is ANQGSEA in the germline V gene. The V segment lost 0 bases and the J segment 1 base; nucleotides outside the gene matches: 2. CDR3 length equals 14 residues. The CDR3 sequence: CSVEDRQGNTEAFF. The CDR3 DNA sequence: TGCAGCGTTGAAGATCGACAGGGGAACACTGAAGCTTTCTTT.

V is TRBV11-2 and J is TRBJ2-1; 8 bases fit TRBD2. V shed 6 bases, J shed 2 bases, and the junction held 6 bases outside the gene matches. The CDR3 runs to 15 residues. The germline V gene has CDR1 SGHAT and CDR2 FQNNGV. CDR3 DNA sequence: TGTGCCAGCAGACTTAGCGGGACCCCCTACAATGAGCAGTTCTTC. Translated, it gives CASRLSGTPYNEQFF. Drawing the rest from reference TRBV11-2 and TRBJ2-1, the complete variable domain is EAGVAQSPRYKIIEKRQSVAFWCNPISGHATLYWYQQILGQGPKLLIQFQNNGVVDDSQLPKDRFSAERLKGVDSTLKIQPAKLEDSAVYLCASRLSGTPYNEQFFGPGTRLTVL.

This clone was seen only a few times. J is TRBJ2-2 and V is TRBV5-4, with no clear D. The CDR3 contains 13 residues. Germline V gives CDR1 SGHNT, CDR2 YYREEE (reference sequence). V was pared by 0 bases and J by 4 bases, with 4 bases between. CDR3 bases: TGTGCCAGCAGCTTGGATATCACCGGGGAGCTGTTTTTT. It translates to CASSLDITGELFF.

There are a few counts of this clone. The chain recombines TRBV29-1 with TRBJ2-1, with 9 nucleotides matching TRBD1. The CDR3 totals 13 residues. V was pared by 6 bases and J by 10 bases, with 10 bases of the junction left unmatched. The germline V gene has CDR1 SQVTM and CDR2 ANQGSEA. The CDR3 nucleotides read TGCAGCGTCCATGGACAGGGGTCTTGGGAGCAGTTCTTC. It yields the protein CSVHGQGSWEQFF.

The chain links TRBV30 to TRBJ2-1; the match to TRBD2 covers 14 bases. The CDR3 extends over 12 amino acids. J gave up 9 bases and V 7 bases, and 2 bases lay outside the gene matches. Per the germline V gene, CDR1 is GTSNPN and CDR2 is SVGIG (reference sequence). Here the CDR3 reads CASGLAGVEQFF. For the CDR3, the DNA is TGTGCCTCGGGACTAGCGGGAGTTGAGCAGTTCTTC. The full variable domain, its missing parts supplied by reference TRBV30 and TRBJ2-1, is SQTIHQWPATLVQPVGSPLSLECTVEGTSNPNLYWYRQAAGRGLQLLFYSVGIGQISSEVPQNLSASRPQDRQFILSSKKLLLSDSGFYLCASGLAGVEQFFGPGTRLTVL.

J is TRBJ2-3 and V is TRBV6-1; TRBD2 might be the D (5 bases). The germline V and J ends were trimmed by 3 bases and 2 bases, with 12 bases remaining between them. The CDR3 is 15 residues long. Germline assignment: CDR1 MNHNS and CDR2 SASEGT. The CDR3 here is CASSDVRDYTDTQYF. The CDR3 coding sequence is TGTGCCAGCAGTGATGTACGGGATTACACAGATACGCAGTATTTT.